This T cell receptor beta chain appears in the sequencing data of a study of T cell repertoires in cytomegalovirus infection (dated by TCRdb to between 2018 and 2020). For the wider study: Donor HLA type was relevant to the analysis, as public TCR beta signatures indicated carriage of CMV infection together with the matching HLA type. General findings and caveats noted by the study authors: Cumulative frequency of public TCR beta family members discriminated carriers of CMV infection plus the relevant HLA type in this cohort and an independent approximately 360-donor cohort. The ex vivo response was dominated by HLA-C-restricted CMV-specific TCR beta clonotypes, which also provided the single most frequent clonotype in two of eight donors.

This clonotype was counted many times. The clone's antigen remains unknown. It has no much larger one-base neighbor in the sample; base qualities were not kept. CDR1 and CDR2 are drawn from the germline V gene: MDHEN, SYDVKM. Trimming takes 1 base off V and 3 bases off J; junction bases not matched to a gene: 4. From its cysteine to its phenylalanine, the CDR3 spans 16 amino acids. Solely the CDR3 DNA is kept, with 48 bases framed from the first base. Sequenced on an Illumina HiSeq 1500. Using fastp at Q25 and MiXCR, TCRdb reprocessed the public reads and kept productive beta chains. Records with the same CDR3 protein are collapsed into one entry carrying the most frequent genes and DNA. The table for this sample lists 200,000 to 250,000 distinct CDR3 sequences; 9% to 15% of them were counted only once. 1.5% to 2% of the sample lies in the top ten.

This receptor chain uses TRBV28 and TRBJ2-3; TRBD1 fits 10 bases in the junction. Sequencing used PBMCs. This clonotype originated in a human donor in good health (CMV status not recorded). Some clones in this sample may be carry-over from other donors' samples. The nucleotides are TGTGCCAGCAGTTTATTCGGACAGGGGGGAACAGATACGCAGTATTTT. This codes for CASSLFGQGGTDTQYF. The full variable domain, with segments outside the CDR3 supplied by the reference TRBV28 and TRBJ2-3 proteins, appears as DVKVTQSSRYLVKRTGEKVFLECVQDMDHENMFWYRQDPGLGLRLIYFSYDVKMKEKGDIPEGYSVSREKKERFSLILESASTNQTSMYLCASSLFGQGGTDTQYFGPGTRLTVL.